These 3 T cell receptor beta chains share one sample of origin, sequenced in a study of chemoradiotherapy in HPV16-positive cancers. TCRdb keeps only in-frame clones here, not all; method: immunoSEQ multiplex PCR. The sample shows tens of thousands of clones, more than 85% of them seen only once. The input for sequencing was blood, taken from a patient who underwent chemoradiotherapy. Every receptor here comes from a human donor with HPV-associated anogenital cancer.

The V gene is TRBV9, the J gene TRBJ2-6; D ambiguous. V gave up 3 bases and J gave up 0 bases, with 1 base separating them. The germline V gene encodes CDR1 SGDLS and CDR2 YYNGEE. The CDR3 sequence is 13 residues long. The CDR3 DNA reads as TGTGCCAGCAGCGACTCTGGGGCCAACGTCCTGACTTTC. It translates to CASSDSGANVLTF.

This rearrangement joins TRBV29-1 to TRBJ2-5; TRBD1 or TRBD2 may be the D gene (5 bases each). V was clipped by 1 base and J by 5 bases, with 8 bases between them. The CDR3 covers 12 residues. Germline V gene sequence: CDR1 SQVTM, CDR2 ANQGSEA. This chain's CDR3 is CSVEGGRETQYF. CDR3 nucleotide sequence: TGCAGCGTTGAAGGGGGACGGGAGACCCAGTACTTC.

This clone was picked up one time. The J gene is TRBJ2-7, the V gene TRBV7-9; 8 nucleotides align to TRBD1. The trim removed 3 bases at V and 2 bases at J, leaving 9 bases unmatched. Germline CDR1 and CDR2: SEHNR and FQNEAQ (reference sequence). CDR3 length: 16 amino acids. DNA of the CDR3: TGTGCCAGCAGCTTCGGTGGAGCAGGGGGCCCCTACGAGCAGTACTTC. The encoded protein is CASSFGGAGGPYEQYF.